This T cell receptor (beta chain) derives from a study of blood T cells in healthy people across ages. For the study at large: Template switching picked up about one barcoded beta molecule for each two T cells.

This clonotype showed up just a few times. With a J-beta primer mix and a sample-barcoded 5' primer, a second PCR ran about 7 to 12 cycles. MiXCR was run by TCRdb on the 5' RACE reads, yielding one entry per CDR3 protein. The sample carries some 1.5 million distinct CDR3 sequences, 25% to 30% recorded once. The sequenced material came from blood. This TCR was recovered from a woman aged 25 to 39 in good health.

CDR3 nucleotide sequence: TGCGCCAGCAGCTTGGCCTCGGCAACTGAAGGAGATACGCAGTATTTT. Protein: CASSLASATEGDTQYF. The V gene is TRBV5-1, the J gene TRBJ2-3; D is unclear. The V end was cut by 0 bases, the J end by 5 bases, with 16 bases between. The CDR3 runs to 16 residues. Germline CDR1 reads SGHRS; CDR2 reads YFSETQ.